The clone carrying this TCR beta chain was recorded a few times. Its antigen remains unknown. This specimen belongs to a study of T cells in localized non-small cell lung cancer. Per germline, CDR1 ENHRY and CDR2 SYGVKD. V was pared by 3 bases and J by 3 bases, with 8 bases of the junction left unmatched. This CDR3 contains 15 residues. Here immunoSEQ multiplex PCR was the method, and the copy in TCRdb shows in-frame clones only, minus some. The table records more than 20,000 clones, approximately 90% of them present only once. General observations from the study: Higher adjacent-lung clonality was associated with shorter survival. A median approximately 60 of the top 100 tumor clones appeared in adjacent lung. Tumor trailed uninvolved adjacent lung in T cell clonality, which peaked there.

The specimen comprised PBMCs, sampled before any cancer treatment. The sequence came from a man between 35 and 75 years old with stage II lung adenocarcinoma. This chain joins TRBV10-3 and TRBJ2-7, with TRBD1 matching over 7 bases. CDR3 in amino acids: CAISDILRGNYEQYF. The CDR3 DNA follows: TGTGCCATCAGTGATATTCTCAGGGGGAACTACGAGCAGTACTTC.